This TCR beta chain was retrieved from a study of blood T cell repertoires in COVID-19. As for the study in general: Samples came from the United States, Italy and Spain, spanning acute and convalescent COVID-19. T cells, B-cell-depleted T cells, or PBMCs supplied cDNA or gDNA.

Some clones are missing from TCRdb's copy, which holds only in-frame ones; the method was immunoSEQ multiplex PCR. The table includes approximately 130,000 clones, about 83% detected once. The ends lost 1 base at V and 4 bases at J; junction bases unmatched: 5. The germline V gene has CDR1 SQVTM and CDR2 ANQGSEA. The CDR3 consists of 15 residues. The sample taken for sequencing was peripheral blood. The chain combines TRBV29-1 with TRBJ1-1, with 11 bases that match TRBD1. The TCR comes from a human donor in a cohort sampled during active COVID-19. The CDR3, as DNA: TGCAGCGTTGAAGGGACAGGGGGCAGTGGCACTGAAGCTTTCTTT. This sequence encodes CSVEGTGGSGTEAFF.